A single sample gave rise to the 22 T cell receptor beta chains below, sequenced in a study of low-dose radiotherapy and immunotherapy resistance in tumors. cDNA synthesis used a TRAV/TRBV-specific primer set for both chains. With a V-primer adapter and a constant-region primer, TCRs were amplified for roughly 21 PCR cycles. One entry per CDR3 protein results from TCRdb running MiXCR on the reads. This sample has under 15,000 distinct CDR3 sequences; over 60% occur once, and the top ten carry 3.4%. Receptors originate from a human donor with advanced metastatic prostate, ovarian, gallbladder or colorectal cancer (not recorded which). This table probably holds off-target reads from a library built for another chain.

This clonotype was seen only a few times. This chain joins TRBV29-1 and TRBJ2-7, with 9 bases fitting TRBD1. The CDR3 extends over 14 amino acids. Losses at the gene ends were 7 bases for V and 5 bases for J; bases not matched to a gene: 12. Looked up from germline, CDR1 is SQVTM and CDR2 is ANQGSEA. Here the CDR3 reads CSAGAGTGRNEQYF. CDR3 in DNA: TGCAGCGCTGGAGCCGGGACAGGGAGGAACGAGCAGTACTTC.

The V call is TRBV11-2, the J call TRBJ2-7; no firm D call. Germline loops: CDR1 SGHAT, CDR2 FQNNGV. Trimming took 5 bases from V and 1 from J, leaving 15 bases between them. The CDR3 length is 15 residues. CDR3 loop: CASSGVMVRSYEQYF. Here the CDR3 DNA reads TGTGCCAGCAGCGGGGTGATGGTTCGGTCCTACGAGCAGTACTTC.

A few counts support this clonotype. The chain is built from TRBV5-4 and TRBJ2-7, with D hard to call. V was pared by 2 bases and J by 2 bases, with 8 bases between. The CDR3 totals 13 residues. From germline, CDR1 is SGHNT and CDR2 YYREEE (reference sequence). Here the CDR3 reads CASSFGKTYEQYF. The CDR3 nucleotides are TGTGCCAGCAGCTTTGGAAAAACCTACGAGCAGTACTTC.

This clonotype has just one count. DNA of the CDR3: TGTGCCAGCAGTGCGTTAACGGACAGGGTAAATCAGCCCCAGCATTTT. This encodes CASSALTDRVNQPQHF. The chain joins TRBV6-2 or TRBV6-3 to TRBJ1-5; 8 nucleotides match TRBD1. Germline V gene lookup returns CDR1 MNHEY and CDR2 SVGEGT. CDR3 length equals 16 residues. V trimming: 5 bases; J trimming: 4 bases; junction bases outside the gene matches: 10.

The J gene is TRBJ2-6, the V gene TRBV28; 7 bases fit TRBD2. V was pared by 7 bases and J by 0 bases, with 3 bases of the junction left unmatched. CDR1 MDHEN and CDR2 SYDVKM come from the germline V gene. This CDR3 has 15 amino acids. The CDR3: CASKGGSSGANVLTF. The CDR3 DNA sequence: TGTGCCAGCAAGGGCGGGAGCTCTGGGGCCAACGTCCTGACTTTC.

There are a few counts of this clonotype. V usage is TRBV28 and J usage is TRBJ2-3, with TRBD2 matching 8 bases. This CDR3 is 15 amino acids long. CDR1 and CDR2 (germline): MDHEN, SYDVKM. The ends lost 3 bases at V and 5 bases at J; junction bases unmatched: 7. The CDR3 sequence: CASSLAGGFLDTQYF. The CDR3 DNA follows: TGTGCCAGCAGTTTGGCGGGAGGATTTTTAGATACGCAGTATTTT.

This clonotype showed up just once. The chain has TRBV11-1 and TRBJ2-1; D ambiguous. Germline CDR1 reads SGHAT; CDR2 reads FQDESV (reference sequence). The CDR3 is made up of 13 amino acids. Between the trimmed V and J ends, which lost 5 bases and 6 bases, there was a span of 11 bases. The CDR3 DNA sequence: TGTGCCAGCAGCACCCGCCTGAGCAATGAGCAGTTCTTC. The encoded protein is CASSTRLSNEQFF.

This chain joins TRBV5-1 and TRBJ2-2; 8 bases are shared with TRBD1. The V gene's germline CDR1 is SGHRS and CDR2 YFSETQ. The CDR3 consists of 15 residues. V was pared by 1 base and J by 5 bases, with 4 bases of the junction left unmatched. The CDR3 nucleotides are TGCGCCAGCAGCTTGCGGGACAGGCGGACCGGGGAGCTGTTTTTT. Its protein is CASSLRDRRTGELFF.

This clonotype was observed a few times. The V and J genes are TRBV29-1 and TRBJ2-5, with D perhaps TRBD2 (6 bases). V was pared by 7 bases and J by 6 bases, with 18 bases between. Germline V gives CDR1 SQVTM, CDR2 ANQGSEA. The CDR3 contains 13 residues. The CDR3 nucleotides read TGCAGCGCCAGAAAAGCGGGTATCCAGACCCAGTACTTC. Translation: CSARKAGIQTQYF.

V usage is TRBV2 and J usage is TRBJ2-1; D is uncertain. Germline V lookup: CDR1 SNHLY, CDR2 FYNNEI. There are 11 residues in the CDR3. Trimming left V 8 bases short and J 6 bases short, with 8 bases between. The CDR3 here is CASSVSNEQFF. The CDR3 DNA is TGTGCCAGCTCTGTCTCCAATGAGCAGTTCTTC.

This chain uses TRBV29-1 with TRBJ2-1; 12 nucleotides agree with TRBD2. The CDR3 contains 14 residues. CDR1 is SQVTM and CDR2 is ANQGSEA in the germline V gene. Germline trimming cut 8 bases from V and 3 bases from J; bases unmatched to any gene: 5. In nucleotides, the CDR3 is TGCAGCCAAAGACTAGCGGGGGACTACAATGAGCAGTTCTTC. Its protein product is CSQRLAGDYNEQFF.

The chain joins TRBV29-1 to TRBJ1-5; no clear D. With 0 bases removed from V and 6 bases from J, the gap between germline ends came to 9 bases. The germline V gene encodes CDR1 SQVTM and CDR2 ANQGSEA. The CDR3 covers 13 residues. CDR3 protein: CSVEDVRGQPQHF. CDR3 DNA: TGCAGCGTTGAAGATGTTCGGGGTCAGCCCCAGCATTTT.

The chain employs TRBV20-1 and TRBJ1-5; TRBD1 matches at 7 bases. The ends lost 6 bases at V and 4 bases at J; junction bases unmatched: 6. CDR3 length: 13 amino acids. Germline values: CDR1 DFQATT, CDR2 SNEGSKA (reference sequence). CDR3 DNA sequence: TGCAGTGCAATCGGACAGGAAAATCAGCCCCAGCATTTT. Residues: CSAIGQENQPQHF.

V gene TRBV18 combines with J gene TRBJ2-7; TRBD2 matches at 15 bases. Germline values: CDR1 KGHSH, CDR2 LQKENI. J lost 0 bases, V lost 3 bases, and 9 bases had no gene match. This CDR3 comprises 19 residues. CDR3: CASSPRLGGLAGGSYEQYF. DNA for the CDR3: TGTGCCAGCTCACCCCGATTAGGGGGACTAGCGGGAGGCTCCTACGAGCAGTACTTC.

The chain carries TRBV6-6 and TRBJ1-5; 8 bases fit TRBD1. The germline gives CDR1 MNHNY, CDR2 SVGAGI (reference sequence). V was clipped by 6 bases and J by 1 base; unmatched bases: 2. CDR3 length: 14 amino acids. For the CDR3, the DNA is TGTGCCAGCAGCCGACAGGGGAGCAATCAGCCCCAGCATTTT. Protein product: CASSRQGSNQPQHF.

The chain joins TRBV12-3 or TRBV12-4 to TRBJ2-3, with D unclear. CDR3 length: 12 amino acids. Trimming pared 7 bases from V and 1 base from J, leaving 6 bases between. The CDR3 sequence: CASTTGTDTQYF. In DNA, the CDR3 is TGTGCCAGCACTACCGGCACAGATACGCAGTATTTT.

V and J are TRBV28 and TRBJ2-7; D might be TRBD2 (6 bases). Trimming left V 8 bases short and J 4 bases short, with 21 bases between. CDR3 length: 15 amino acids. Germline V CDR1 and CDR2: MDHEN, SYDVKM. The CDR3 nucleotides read TGTGCCAGCTCCCTCAGGCGGGGTTTTGGATACGAGCAGTACTTC. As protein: CASSLRRGFGYEQYF.

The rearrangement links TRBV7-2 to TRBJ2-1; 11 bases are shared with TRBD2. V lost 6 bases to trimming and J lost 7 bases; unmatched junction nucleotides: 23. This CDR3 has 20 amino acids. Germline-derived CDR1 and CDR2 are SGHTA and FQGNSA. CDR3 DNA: TGTGCCAGCAGTCCTAAACCACCCTTCTCTAGCGGGAGGTCCGGAAATGAGCAGTTCTTC. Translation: CASSPKPPFSSGRSGNEQFF.

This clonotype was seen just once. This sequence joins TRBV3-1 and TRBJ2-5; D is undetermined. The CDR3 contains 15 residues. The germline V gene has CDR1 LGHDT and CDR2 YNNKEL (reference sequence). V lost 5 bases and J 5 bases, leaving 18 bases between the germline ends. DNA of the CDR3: TGTGCCAGCAGCTTAAGCCAGCGCCCTACGGAGACCCAGTACTTC. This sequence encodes CASSLSQRPTETQYF.

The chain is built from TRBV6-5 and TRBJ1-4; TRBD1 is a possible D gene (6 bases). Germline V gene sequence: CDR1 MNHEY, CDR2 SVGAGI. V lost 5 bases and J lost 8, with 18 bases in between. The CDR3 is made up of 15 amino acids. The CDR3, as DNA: TGTGCCAGCAGTCGAGAAAGGGGGATGGGGGAAAAACTGTTTTTT. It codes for CASSRERGMGEKLFF.

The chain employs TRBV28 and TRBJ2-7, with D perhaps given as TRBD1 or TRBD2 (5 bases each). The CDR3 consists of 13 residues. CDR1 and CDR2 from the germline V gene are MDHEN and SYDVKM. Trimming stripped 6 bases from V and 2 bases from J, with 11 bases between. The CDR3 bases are TGTGCCAGCAGGACAACGGGACCCTACGAGCAGTACTTC. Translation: CASRTTGPYEQYF.

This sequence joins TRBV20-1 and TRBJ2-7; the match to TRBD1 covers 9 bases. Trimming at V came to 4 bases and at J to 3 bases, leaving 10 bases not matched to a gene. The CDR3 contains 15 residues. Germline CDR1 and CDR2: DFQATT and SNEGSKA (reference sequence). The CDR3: CSAKRTGTGNYEQYF. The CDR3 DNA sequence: TGCAGTGCTAAAAGAACCGGGACAGGGAACTACGAGCAGTACTTC.